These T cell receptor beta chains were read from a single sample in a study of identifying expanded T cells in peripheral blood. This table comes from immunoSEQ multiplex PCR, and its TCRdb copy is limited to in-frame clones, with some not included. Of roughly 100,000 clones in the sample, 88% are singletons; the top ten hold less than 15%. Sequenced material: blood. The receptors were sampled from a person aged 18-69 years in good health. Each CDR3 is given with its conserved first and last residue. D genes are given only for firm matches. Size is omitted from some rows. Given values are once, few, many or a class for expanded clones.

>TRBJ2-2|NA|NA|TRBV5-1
TGCGCCAGCAATAGCCCAGGAAAGGACACCGGGGAGCTGTTTTTT
CASNSPGKDTGELFF
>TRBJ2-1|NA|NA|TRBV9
TGTGCCAGCAGCGCGGCCAGCGTGGGTGAGCAGTTCTTC
CASSAASVGEQFF
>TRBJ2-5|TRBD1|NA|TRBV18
TGTGCCAGCTCACCACTAAGGACAGGGGTATCAGAGACCCAGTACTTC
CASSPLRTGVSETQYF
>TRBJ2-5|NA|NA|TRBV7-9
TGTGCCAGCAGCCCACCCGACCTGGAGACCCAGTACTTC
CASSPPDLETQYF
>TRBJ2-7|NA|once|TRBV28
TGTGCCAGCAGGAGTTACGGAACCTACGAGCAGTACTTC
CASRSYGTYEQYF
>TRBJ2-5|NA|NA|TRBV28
TGTGCCAGCAGCCCCATCCGGGAGACCCAGTACTTC
CASSPIRETQYF
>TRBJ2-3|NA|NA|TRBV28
TGTGCCAGCAGCTCTCCCCGGGCAGCCGGCACAGATACGCAGTATTTT
CASSSPRAAGTDTQYF
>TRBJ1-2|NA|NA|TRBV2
TGTGCCAGCAGCGGAAGTAACTATGGCTACACCTTC
CASSGSNYGYTF
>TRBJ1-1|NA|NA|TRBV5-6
TGTGCCAGCAGCTTCAGGGGCACTGAAGCTTTCTTT
CASSFRGTEAFF
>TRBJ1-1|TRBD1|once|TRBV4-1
TGCGCCAGCAGCCAAGATCGTCCGGGACAGGACGGTCACACTGAAGCTTTCTTT
CASSQDRPGQDGHTEAFF
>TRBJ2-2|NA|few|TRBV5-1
TGCGCCAGCAGTAACAGGGTGCCGCGAGACACCGGGGAGCTGTTTTTT
CASSNRVPRDTGELFF
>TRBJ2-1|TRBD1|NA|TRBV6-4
TGTGCCAGCAGTGACCCCGGGACAGGGGGCAATGAGCAGTTCTTC
CASSDPGTGGNEQFF
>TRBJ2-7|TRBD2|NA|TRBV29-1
TGCAGCGTAGCACCTAGCGGGAGCTCCTACGAGCAGTACTTC
CSVAPSGSSYEQYF
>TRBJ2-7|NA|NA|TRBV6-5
TGTGCCAGCAGTCGGTGGGGGGCCCTGGACGAGCAGTACTTC
CASSRWGALDEQYF
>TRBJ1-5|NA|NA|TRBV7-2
TGTGCCAGCAGCTCCGACCGGGAGCCCCAGCATTTT
CASSSDREPQHF
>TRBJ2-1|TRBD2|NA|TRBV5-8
TGTGCCAGCAGCTCGACGGGACTAGCTGGCAATGAGCAGTTCTTC
CASSSTGLAGNEQFF
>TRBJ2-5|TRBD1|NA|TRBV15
TGTGCCACCAGATTAGGACAGGGGTTTGAGACCCAGTACTTC
CATRLGQGFETQYF
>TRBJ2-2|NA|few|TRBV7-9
TGTGCCAGCAGGCCTACTAACACCGGGGAGCTGTTTTTT
CASRPTNTGELFF
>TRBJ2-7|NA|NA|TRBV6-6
TGTGCCAGCAGTGAGTCAGTTCAATACGAGCAGTACTTC
CASSESVQYEQYF
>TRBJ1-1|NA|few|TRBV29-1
TGCAGCGTTGGGGACACTGAAGCTTTCTTT
CSVGDTEAFF
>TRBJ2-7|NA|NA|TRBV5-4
TGTGCCAGCAGCTCTCGAATAGCGGACCATCCCTACGAGCAGTACTTC
CASSSRIADHPYEQYF
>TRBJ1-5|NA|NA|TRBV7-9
TGTGCCAGCAGCTGGCCTAATCAGCCCCAGCATTTT
CASSWPNQPQHF
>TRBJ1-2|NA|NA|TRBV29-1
TGCAGCGTTGACCTAGCGGGGGCTTATGGCTACACCTTC
CSVDLAGAYGYTF
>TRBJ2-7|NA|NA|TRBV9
TGTGCCAGCAGCGTACTTGACACGACCTACGAGCAGTACTTC
CASSVLDTTYEQYF
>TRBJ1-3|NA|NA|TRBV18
TGTGCCAGCTCACCACCCACCGGTTTTGGTGGAAACACCATATATTTT
CASSPPTGFGGNTIYF
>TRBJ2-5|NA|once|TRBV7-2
TGTGCCAGCAGCTTCCCAGGGTTGTCCCAAGAGACCCAGTACTTC
CASSFPGLSQETQYF
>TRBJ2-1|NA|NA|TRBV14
TGTGCCAGCAGCCGGGAGGCTATTTCTGGGCAGTTCTTC
CASSREAISGQFF
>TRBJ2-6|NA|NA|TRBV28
TGTGCCACCCGGGGGAGTTCGTCTGGGGCCAACGTCCTGACTTTC
CATRGSSSGANVLTF
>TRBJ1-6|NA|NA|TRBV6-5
TGTGCCAGCACCCAGGGGAATAATTCACCCCTCCACTTT
CASTQGNNSPLHF
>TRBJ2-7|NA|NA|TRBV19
TGTGCCAGTAGTATAGATCAGGGCGGTTTCTACGAGCAGTACTTC
CASSIDQGGFYEQYF
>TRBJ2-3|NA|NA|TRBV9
TGTGCCAGCAGCGCCGTACTTGCAATCCCCACAGATACGCAGTATTTT
CASSAVLAIPTDTQYF
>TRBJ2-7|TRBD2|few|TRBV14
TGTGCCAGCAGCCAAGGACTAGCGGGAGGTCTTGGCTACGAGCAGTACTTC
CASSQGLAGGLGYEQYF
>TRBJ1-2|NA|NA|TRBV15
TGTGCCACCAGCAGAGATCTCTCCGGAATGGATGGCTACACCTTC
CATSRDLSGMDGYTF
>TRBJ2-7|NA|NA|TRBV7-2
TGTGCCAGCAGCTTAGGGCAGGGAGTTGATTCCTACGAGCAGTACTTC
CASSLGQGVDSYEQYF
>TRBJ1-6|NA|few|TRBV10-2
TGCGCCAGCAGTGAGGTCAATTCACCCCTCCACTTT
CASSEVNSPLHF
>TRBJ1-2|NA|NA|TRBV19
TGTGCCAGTAGTACGCTAGGGGGGCGTACTAACTATGGCTACACCTTC
CASSTLGGRTNYGYTF
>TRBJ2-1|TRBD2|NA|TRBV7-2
TGTGCCAGCAGCTTAGGGGTAGCGGGGGGAAATGAGCAGTTCTTC
CASSLGVAGGNEQFF
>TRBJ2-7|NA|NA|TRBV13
TGTGCCAGCAGCTTATGGTCCGGGACACTCGACGTCGGGCAGTACTTC
CASSLWSGTLDVGQYF
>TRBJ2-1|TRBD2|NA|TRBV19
TGTGCCAGTAGTATGGGACTAGCTAACGGGCACGGGAATGAGCAGTTCTTC
CASSMGLANGHGNEQFF
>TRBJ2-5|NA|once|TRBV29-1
TGCAGCGTTGAAGATTCGAGGGACATGGAGTACTTC
CSVEDSRDMEYF
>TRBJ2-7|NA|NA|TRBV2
TGTGCCAGCAGGGGGGGAAGATTTAAAGAAAACGAGCAGTACTTC
CASRGGRFKENEQYF
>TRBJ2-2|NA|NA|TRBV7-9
TGTGCCAGCAGCTTATTCGGCGGGGAACTCAACACCGGGGAGCTGTTTTTT
CASSLFGGELNTGELFF
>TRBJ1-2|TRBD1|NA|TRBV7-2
TGTGCCAGCAGCTTAGTGTCAGGGGGCAACTATGGCTACACCTTC
CASSLVSGGNYGYTF
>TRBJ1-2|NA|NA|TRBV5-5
TGTGCCAGCAGCTGGAACAGGGCGGATAACTATGGCTACACCTTC
CASSWNRADNYGYTF
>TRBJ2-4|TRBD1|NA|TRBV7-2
TGTGCCAGCAGCCTCGGACAGGAGCAATCGCGGTACTTC
CASSLGQEQSRYF
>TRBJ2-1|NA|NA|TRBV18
TGTGCCAGCTCACCGATGAGCGGACCTGGGGATGAGCAGTTCTTC
CASSPMSGPGDEQFF
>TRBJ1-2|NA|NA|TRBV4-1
TGCGCCAGCAGCCCCCCCCTGGGGGAAACTCGATATGGCTACACCTTC
CASSPPLGETRYGYTF
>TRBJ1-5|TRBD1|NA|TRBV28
TGTGCCAGCAGTTTATTTACAGGGGACAATCAGCCCCAGCATTTT
CASSLFTGDNQPQHF
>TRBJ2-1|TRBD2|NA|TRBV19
TGTGCCAGTAGGAAAAGCGGGAGCTCCTACAATGAGCAGTTCTTC
CASRKSGSSYNEQFF
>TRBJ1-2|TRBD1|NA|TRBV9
TGTGCCAGCAGCAGTCGGACAGGGACAGGCTACACCTTC
CASSSRTGTGYTF
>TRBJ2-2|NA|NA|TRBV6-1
TGTGCCAGCAGTGAATTAGGTTCCGGGGAGCTGTTTTTT
CASSELGSGELFF
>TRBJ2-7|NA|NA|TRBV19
NA
CASSISGQGGTYEQYF
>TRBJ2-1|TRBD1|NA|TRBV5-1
TGCGCCAGCAGCGACACCGGGACAGGGAGATACAATGAGCAGTTCTTC
CASSDTGTGRYNEQFF